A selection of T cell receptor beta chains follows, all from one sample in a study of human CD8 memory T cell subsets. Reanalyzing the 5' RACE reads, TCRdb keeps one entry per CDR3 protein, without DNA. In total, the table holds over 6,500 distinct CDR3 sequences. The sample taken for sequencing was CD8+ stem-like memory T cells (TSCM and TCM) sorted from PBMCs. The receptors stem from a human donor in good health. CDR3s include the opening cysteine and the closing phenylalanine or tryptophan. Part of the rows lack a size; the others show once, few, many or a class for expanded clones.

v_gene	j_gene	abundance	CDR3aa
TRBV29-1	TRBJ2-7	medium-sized	CSASGWRLREQYF
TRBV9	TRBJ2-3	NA	CASSSPSLAGFTSSTDTQYF
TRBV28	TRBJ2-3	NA	CASSRGGGSTDTQYF
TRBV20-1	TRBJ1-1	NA	CSAGGGGGDTEAFF
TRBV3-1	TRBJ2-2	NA	CASSQGPFPNTGELFF
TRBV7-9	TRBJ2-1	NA	CASSLGSEQFF
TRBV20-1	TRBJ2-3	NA	CSAGRATGIDTDTQYF
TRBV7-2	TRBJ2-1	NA	CASSLALEIRTYNEQFF
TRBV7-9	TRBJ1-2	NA	CASSTGTPYGYTF
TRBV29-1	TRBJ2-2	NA	CSVRADAGGDTGELFF
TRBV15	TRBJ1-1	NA	CATSREVGGGNTEAFF
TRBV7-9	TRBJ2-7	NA	CASSPVWEPYEQYF
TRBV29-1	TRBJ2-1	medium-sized	CSVQISGNQFF
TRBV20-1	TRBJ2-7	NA	CSASRTGEGVVEQYF
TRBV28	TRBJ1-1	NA	CASSLRRASTEAFF
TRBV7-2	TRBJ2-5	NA	CASSLGTKETQYF
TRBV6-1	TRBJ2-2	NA	CASSEEEGNTGELFF
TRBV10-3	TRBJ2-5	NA	CAISERGQETQYF
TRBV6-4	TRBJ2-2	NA	CASSDGRGETGELFF
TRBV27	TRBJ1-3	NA	CASSLARGSGNTIYF
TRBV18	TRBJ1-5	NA	CASSPEEGGGQPQHF
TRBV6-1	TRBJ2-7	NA	CASEGFSYEQYF
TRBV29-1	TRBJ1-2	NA	CSVERETHYGYTF
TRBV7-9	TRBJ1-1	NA	CASTLRTSEAFF
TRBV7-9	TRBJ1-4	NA	CASSLGQGLTNEKLFF
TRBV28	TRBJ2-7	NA	CASSLYGSGFSYEQYF
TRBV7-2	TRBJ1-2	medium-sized	CASSLGAGKDGYTF
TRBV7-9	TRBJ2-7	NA	CASSLPSATYEQYF
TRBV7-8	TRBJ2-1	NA	CASSSSGPSGRGEQFF
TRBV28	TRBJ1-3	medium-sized	CASKGQGQLFSGNTIYF
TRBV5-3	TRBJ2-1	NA	CARRRPSGPYNEQFF
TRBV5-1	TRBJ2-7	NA	CASSFEGSEQYF
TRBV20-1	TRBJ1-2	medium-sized	CSAPKDGTYGYTF
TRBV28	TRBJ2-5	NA	CASTYGETQYF
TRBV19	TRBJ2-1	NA	CASSIGTGSEQFF
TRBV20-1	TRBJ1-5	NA	CSASLAGEGNQPQHF
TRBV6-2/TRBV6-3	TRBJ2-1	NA	CASSLTEIDEQFF
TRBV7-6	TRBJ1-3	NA	CASSLVDRLFGNTIYF
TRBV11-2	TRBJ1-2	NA	CASSHPTGQGIGGYTF
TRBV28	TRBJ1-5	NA	CASSLEQRGINQPQHF
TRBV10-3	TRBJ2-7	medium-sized	CAISDWREHDEQYF
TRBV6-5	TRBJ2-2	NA	CASSYSDSLRGELFF
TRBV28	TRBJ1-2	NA	CASSSTHTDRFDGYTF
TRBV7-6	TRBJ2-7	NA	CASSNGLSGAYEQYF
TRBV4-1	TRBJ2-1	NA	CASSQVPTSGRQNEQFF
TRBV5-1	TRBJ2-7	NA	CASSWDSGRAAEQYF
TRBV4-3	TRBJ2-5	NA	CASSQDLAGEVETQYF
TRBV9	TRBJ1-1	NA	CASSDPQGMNTEAFF
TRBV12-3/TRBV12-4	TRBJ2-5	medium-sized	CASSLGETQYF
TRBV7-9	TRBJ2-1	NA	CASSLPGTRLAQFF
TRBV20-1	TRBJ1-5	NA	CSARDREGQPQHF
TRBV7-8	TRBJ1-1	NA	CASSSGQGDTEAFF
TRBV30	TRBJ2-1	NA	CAWSNERSYNEQFF
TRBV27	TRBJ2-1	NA	CASSIVPGLAEEQFF
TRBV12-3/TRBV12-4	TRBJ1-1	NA	CASSPTTANTEAFF
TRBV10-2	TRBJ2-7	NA	CASSAGQTYEQYF
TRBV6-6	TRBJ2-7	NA	CASSYSRLVFDEQYF
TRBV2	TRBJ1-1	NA	CASSKHPFMNTEAFF
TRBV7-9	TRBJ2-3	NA	CASSLGASEYTDTQYF